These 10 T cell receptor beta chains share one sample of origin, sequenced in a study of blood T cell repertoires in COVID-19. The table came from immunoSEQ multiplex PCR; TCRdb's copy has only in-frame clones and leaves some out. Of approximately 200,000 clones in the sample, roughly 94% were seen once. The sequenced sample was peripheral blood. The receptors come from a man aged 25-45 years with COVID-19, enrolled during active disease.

In DNA, the CDR3 is TGTGCCAGCAGCTTGGTTGGGGGGTCGTACAATGAGCAGTTCTTC. Protein product: CASSLVGGSYNEQFF. This chain uses TRBV5-4 with TRBJ2-1; D may be TRBD2 (6 bases). The CDR3 extends over 15 amino acids. V was pared by 0 bases and J by 4 bases, with 11 bases between. Germline CDR1 and CDR2: SGHNT and YYREEE (reference sequence). Complete variable domain (other parts from reference TRBV5-4 and TRBJ2-1): ETGVTQSPTHLIKTRGQQVTLRCSSQSGHNTVSWYQQALGQGPQFIFQYYREEENGRGNFPPRFSGLQFPNYSSELNVNALELDDSALYLCASSLVGGSYNEQFFGPGTRLTVL.

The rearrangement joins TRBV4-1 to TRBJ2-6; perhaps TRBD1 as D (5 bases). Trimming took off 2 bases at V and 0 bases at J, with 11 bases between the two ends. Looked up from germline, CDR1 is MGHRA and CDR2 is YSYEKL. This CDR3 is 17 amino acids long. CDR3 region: CASSQLTVGSGANVLTF. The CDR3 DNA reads TGCGCCAGCAGCCAATTGACAGTTGGCTCTGGGGCCAACGTCCTGACTTTC.

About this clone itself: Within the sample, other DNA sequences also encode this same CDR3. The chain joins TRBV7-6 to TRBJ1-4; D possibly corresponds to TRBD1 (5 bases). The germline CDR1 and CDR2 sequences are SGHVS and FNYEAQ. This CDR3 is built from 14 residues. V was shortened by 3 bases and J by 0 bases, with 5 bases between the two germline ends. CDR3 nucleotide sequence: TGTGCCAGCAGCTTGACAGCAACTAATGAAAAACTGTTTTTT. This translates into CASSLTATNEKLFF.

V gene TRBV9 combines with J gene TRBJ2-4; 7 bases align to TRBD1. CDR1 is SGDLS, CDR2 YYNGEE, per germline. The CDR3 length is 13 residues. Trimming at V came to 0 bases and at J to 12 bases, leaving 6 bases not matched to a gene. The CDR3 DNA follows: TGTGCCAGCAGCGTAGGTACAGGGGCACCTCAGTACTTC. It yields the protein CASSVGTGAPQYF.

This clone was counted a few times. The CDR3 loop is CASSHRGGSDEQFF. CDR3 DNA: TGTGCCAGCAGCCACAGGGGAGGAAGCGATGAGCAGTTCTTC. This sequence joins TRBV2 and TRBJ2-1; D perhaps matches TRBD1 (7 bases). Germline V lookup: CDR1 SNHLY, CDR2 FYNNEI. V lost 6 bases to trimming and J lost 8 bases, with 17 bases between them. This CDR3 contains 14 residues.

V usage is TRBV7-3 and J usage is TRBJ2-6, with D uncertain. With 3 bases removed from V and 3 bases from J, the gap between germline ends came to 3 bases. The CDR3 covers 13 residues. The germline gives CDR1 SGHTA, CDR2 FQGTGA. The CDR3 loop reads CASSFFGANVLTF. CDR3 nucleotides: TGTGCCAGCAGCTTCTTTGGGGCCAACGTCCTGACTTTC.

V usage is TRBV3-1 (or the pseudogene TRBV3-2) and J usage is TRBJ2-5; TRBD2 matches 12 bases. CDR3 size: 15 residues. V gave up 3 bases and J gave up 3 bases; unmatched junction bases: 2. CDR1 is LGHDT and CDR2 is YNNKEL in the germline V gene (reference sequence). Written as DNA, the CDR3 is TGTGCCAGCAGCCACCCTAGCGGGGGGGAAGAGACCCAGTACTTC. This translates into CASSHPSGGEETQYF.

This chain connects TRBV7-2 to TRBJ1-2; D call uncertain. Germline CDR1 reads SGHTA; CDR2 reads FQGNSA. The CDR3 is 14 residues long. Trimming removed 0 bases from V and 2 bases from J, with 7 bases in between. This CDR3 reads CASSLAQENYGYTF. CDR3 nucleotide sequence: TGTGCCAGCAGCTTAGCTCAGGAAAACTATGGCTACACCTTC.

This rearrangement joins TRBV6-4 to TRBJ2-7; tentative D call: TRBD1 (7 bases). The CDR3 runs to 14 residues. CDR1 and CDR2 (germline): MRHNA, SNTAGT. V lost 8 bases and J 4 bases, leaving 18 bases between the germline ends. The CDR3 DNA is TGTGCCAGCGCACCGACTGCAGGGGGGTACGAGCAGTACTTC. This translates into CASAPTAGGYEQYF.

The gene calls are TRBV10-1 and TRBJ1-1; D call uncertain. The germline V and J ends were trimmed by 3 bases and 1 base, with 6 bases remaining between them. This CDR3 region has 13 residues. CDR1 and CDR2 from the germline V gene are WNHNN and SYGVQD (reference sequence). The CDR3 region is CASSDRGNTEAFF. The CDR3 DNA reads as TGCGCCAGCAGTGACCGAGGGAACACTGAAGCTTTCTTT.